The 32 T cell receptor beta chains given below trace back to one sample, sequenced in a study of vaccination effects on CD4 cells after COVID-19. Culture lasted about ten days before CD4+ T cell isolation. All study participants received two doses of BNT162b2 or mRNA-1273 vaccine. Profiling relied on immunoSEQ multiplex PCR, and the TCRdb table lists in-frame clones only, not all of them. The sample records tens of thousands of clones, roughly 81% being singletons. These receptors have no identified antigens. The material sequenced was CD4+ T cells from PBMCs cultured without peptide, taken after COVID-19 vaccination. The receptors shown here come from a human donor who received a COVID-19 vaccine.

This chain connects TRBV2 to TRBJ2-5; 10 bases agree with TRBD2. The CDR3 runs 15 residues. The junction had 5 bases not matched to a gene; V was cut back by 6 bases and J by 1 base. Germline V gives CDR1 SNHLY, CDR2 FYNNEI. The CDR3 sequence is CASRLAGAFQETQYF. The CDR3 DNA is TGTGCCAGCAGGCTAGCGGGGGCCTTCCAAGAGACCCAGTACTTC.

This rearrangement joins TRBV5-1 to TRBJ2-5, with 7 bases aligning to TRBD1. Germline assignment: CDR1 SGHRS and CDR2 YFSETQ. Trimming at V came to 0 bases and at J to 4 bases, leaving 6 bases not matched to a gene. The CDR3 loop spans 15 amino acids. This CDR3 reads CASSLGSQGVETQYF. The CDR3 nucleotides read TGCGCCAGCAGCTTGGGATCCCAGGGGGTAGAGACCCAGTACTTC.

V is TRBV23-1 and J is TRBJ1-5, with D unresolved. TRBV23-1 is labeled an ORF, and its function is uncertain. V was trimmed by 0 bases and J by 6 bases, leaving 3 bases between them. The CDR3 covers 12 residues. The CDR3 here is CASSQSTQPQHF. The CDR3 DNA sequence: TGCGCCAGCAGTCAATCGACTCAGCCCCAGCATTTT.

This chain joins TRBV4-1 and TRBJ2-5, with D unresolved. The CDR3 is made up of 12 amino acids. Deletions cut 3 bases from V and 2 bases from J, with 4 bases between. The germline CDR1 and CDR2 sequences are MGHRA and YSYEKL. DNA of the CDR3: TGCGCCAGCAGCCACACACAAGAGACCCAGTACTTC. Its translation is CASSHTQETQYF.

The sample holds one count of this clone. The V gene is TRBV28, the J gene TRBJ2-7, with unresolved D. From germline, CDR1 is MDHEN and CDR2 SYDVKM. The CDR3 sequence is 13 residues long. Between the trimmed V and J ends, which lost 1 base and 9 bases, there was a span of 13 bases. Written as DNA, the CDR3 is TGTGCCAGCAGTTTATATGGCGGCGGCGGGCAGTACGTC. Its translation: CASSLYGGGGQYV.

The J gene is TRBJ2-6, the V gene TRBV4-1; 12 positions agree with TRBD1. V was pared by 1 base and J by 4 bases, with 5 bases of the junction left unmatched. Germline-derived CDR1 and CDR2 are MGHRA and YSYEKL. This CDR3 is 18 amino acids long. CDR3 nucleotide sequence: TGCGCCAGCAGCCAAGGTGGGACAGGGGGCGGAGGGGCCAACGTCCTGACTTTC. It codes for CASSQGGTGGGGANVLTF.

The chain is built from TRBV5-1 and TRBJ1-2, with 9 bases that match TRBD1. CDR1 is SGHRS, CDR2 YFSETQ, per germline. V was pared by 2 bases and J by 2 bases, with 4 bases of the junction left unmatched. The CDR3 sequence is 15 residues long. CDR3 amino acids: CASSLQGAGNYGYTF. CDR3 sequence (DNA): TGCGCCAGCAGCTTACAGGGGGCGGGGAACTATGGCTACACCTTC.

J is TRBJ1-5 and V is TRBV6-5, with a possible D match to TRBD1 (6 bases). Germline CDR1 and CDR2: MNHEY and SVGAGI. CDR3 length: 14 amino acids. Trimming left V 10 bases short and J 7 bases short, with 20 bases between. CDR3 DNA sequence: TGTGCCACGGGATTAATAGGGGGGGACCAGCCCCAGCATTTT. As protein: CATGLIGGDQPQHF.

The chain has TRBV21-1 and TRBJ2-5; TRBD2 is the table's D call, not checked against the DNA. TRBV21-1 is flagged as a pseudogene. The CDR3 runs 18 residues. CDR3 DNA sequence: TGTGCCAGCAGCATGTTAGAGGGTCGGGGACTCCAACAAGAGACCCAGTACTTC. It encodes CASSMLEGRGLQQETQYF.

This chain uses TRBV6-5 with TRBJ1-1; TRBD1 aligns across 7 bases. V lost 5 bases and J lost 11; bases outside the gene matches: 11. From germline, CDR1 is MNHEY and CDR2 SVGAGI. CDR3 length: 13 amino acids. The CDR3 DNA reads as TGTGCCAGCAGTACCAGACAGGGAAGAGAGGCTTTCTTT. It is translated as CASSTRQGREAFF.

A few counts support this clone. This chain links TRBV3-1 (or the pseudogene TRBV3-2) with TRBJ1-6; D gene unclear. The germline V gene encodes CDR1 LGHDT and CDR2 YNNKEL (reference sequence). The CDR3 has 15 residues. The V end lost 6 bases, the J end lost 8 bases, and 17 bases lay between the germline ends. In DNA, the CDR3 is TGTGCCAGCAGTCAAAAACGCCCTGATTATTCACCCCTCCACTTT. It codes for CASSQKRPDYSPLHF.

V gene TRBV27 combines with J gene TRBJ2-3, with D perhaps TRBD1 (6 bases). Germline-derived CDR1 and CDR2 are MNHEY and SMNVEV (reference sequence). Trimming took off 5 bases at V and 2 bases at J, with 14 bases between the two ends. This CDR3 is built from 15 residues. CDR3 bases: TGTGCCAGCAGTATCCGGGACATCGACACAGATACGCAGTATTTT. Translated: CASSIRDIDTDTQYF.

The V call is TRBV25-1, the J call TRBJ2-2; D possibly corresponds to TRBD1 (5 bases). The germline CDR1 and CDR2 sequences are MGHDK and SYGVNS. The CDR3 runs 13 residues. The V end was cut by 7 bases, the J end by 5 bases, with 11 bases between. CDR3 region: CASTGRVTGELFF. DNA for the CDR3: TGTGCCAGCACAGGCAGGGTGACCGGGGAGCTGTTTTTT.

The chain has TRBV7-3 and TRBJ2-3; 8 bases match TRBD1. Germline assignment: CDR1 SGHTA and CDR2 FQGTGA. V lost 4 bases and J lost 3; bases outside the gene matches: 12. This CDR3 has 17 residues. The DNA of the CDR3 is TGTGCCAGCAGCTCAGGACCCGGACAGGGTGGGACAGATACGCAGTATTTT. The encoded protein is CASSSGPGQGGTDTQYF. The full variable domain, in which reference TRBV7-3 and TRBJ2-3 provide the parts outside the CDR3, is GAGVSQTPSNKVTEKGKYVELRCDPISGHTALYWYRQSLGQGPEFLIYFQGTGAADDSGLPNDRFFAVRPEGSVSTLKIQRTERGDSAVYLCASSSGPGQGGTDTQYFGPGTRLTVL.

This clone turned up a few times. This rearrangement joins TRBV9 to TRBJ2-3; perhaps TRBD2 as D (6 bases). The germline CDR1 and CDR2 sequences are SGDLS and YYNGEE. Deletions cut 2 bases from V and 5 bases from J, with 9 bases between. The CDR3 has 13 residues. The DNA for the CDR3 is TGTGCCAGCAGCGTTATGGGGGGAGATACGCAGTATTTT. It encodes CASSVMGGDTQYF.

The table lists this clone with a few counts. The rearrangement links TRBV7-8 to TRBJ1-6; 9 nucleotides match TRBD1. Germline CDR1 reads SGHVS; CDR2 reads FQNEAQ. The CDR3 totals 14 residues. The junction had 9 bases not matched to a gene; V was cut back by 4 bases and J by 14 bases. The CDR3 loop reads CASSSTGGLYSLHF. CDR3 nucleotide sequence: TGTGCCAGCAGCTCTACAGGGGGCCTCTATTCCCTCCACTTT.

The chain links TRBV6-1 to TRBJ2-3, with D uncertain. Trimming cost V 3 bases and J 2 bases, with 6 bases left between them. The CDR3 is 13 residues long. Germline V CDR1 and CDR2: MNHNS, SASEGT. The CDR3: CASSEAFTDTQYF. The CDR3 region has the DNA TGTGCCAGCAGTGAGGCCTTCACAGATACGCAGTATTTT.

The rearrangement uses TRBV3-1 (or the pseudogene TRBV3-2) and TRBJ2-1; a possible D gene is TRBD2 (6 bases). The CDR3 length is 13 residues. V lost 2 bases, J lost 5 bases, and 7 bases lay in between. CDR1 LGHDT and CDR2 YNNKEL come from the germline V gene (reference sequence). The chain's CDR3 is CASSQWGDNEQFF. The CDR3 DNA follows: TGTGCCAGCAGCCAATGGGGGGACAATGAGCAGTTCTTC.

There are a few counts of this clone. V is TRBV7-2 and J is TRBJ1-1; D gene uncertain. Trimming left V 5 bases short and J 2 bases short, with 12 bases between. Looked up from germline, CDR1 is SGHTA and CDR2 is FQGNSA. There are 14 residues in the CDR3. Written as DNA, the CDR3 is TGTGCCAGCAGCCGCAACAGCTTAAACACTGAAGCTTTCTTT. It yields the protein CASSRNSLNTEAFF.

This chain links TRBV24-1 with TRBJ2-2, with D possibly TRBD2 on 6 matching bases. This CDR3 is built from 14 residues. V lost 7 bases, J lost 6 bases, and 14 bases lay in between. Germline assignment: CDR1 KGHDR and CDR2 SFDVKD. The CDR3 DNA is TGTGCCACCAGCCTCGACCCGGGGGCCGGGGAGCTGTTTTTT. Translated: CATSLDPGAGELFF.

This clone has only a few counts. The J gene is TRBJ2-1, the V gene TRBV27; 9 bases agree with TRBD1. CDR1 and CDR2 from the germline V gene are MNHEY and SMNVEV (reference sequence). The junction had 8 bases not matched to a gene; V was cut back by 6 bases and J by 2 bases. The CDR3 runs to 16 residues. CDR3 residues: CASSSLTGGTYNEQFF. The CDR3 DNA is TGTGCCAGCAGCTCCCTGACAGGGGGTACCTACAATGAGCAGTTCTTC.

The chain couples TRBV7-8 to TRBJ2-5; D gene ambiguous. The CDR3 is 12 residues long. Trimming left V 2 bases short and J 5 bases short, with 6 bases between. The germline gives CDR1 SGHVS, CDR2 FQNEAQ. CDR3 DNA sequence: TGTGCCAGCAGCTTACGGTCCGAGACCCAGTACTTC. Translation: CASSLRSETQYF.

The genes are TRBV25-1 and TRBJ2-5; 7 bases match TRBD1. With 4 bases clipped from V and 5 bases from J, the junction kept 7 bases outside the gene matches. The germline V gene encodes CDR1 MGHDK and CDR2 SYGVNS. This CDR3 has 14 amino acids. The CDR3 sequence: CASSGSTGPETQYF. In DNA form, the CDR3 reads TGTGCCAGCAGTGGATCGACAGGGCCGGAGACCCAGTACTTC.

The J gene is TRBJ1-2, the V gene TRBV28; 7 nucleotides align to TRBD1. V trimming: 6 bases; J trimming: 5 bases; junction bases outside the gene matches: 6. The CDR3 extends over 13 amino acids. Germline V gene data show CDR1 as MDHEN and CDR2 as SYDVKM. For the CDR3, the DNA is TGTGCCAGCAGCTCAACAGGGGTTTATGGCTACACCTTC. Translated: CASSSTGVYGYTF.

The rearrangement joins TRBV28 to TRBJ1-2, with 7 bases lining up with TRBD1. V was pared by 10 bases and J by 7 bases, with 12 bases of the junction left unmatched. From germline, CDR1 is MDHEN and CDR2 SYDVKM. The CDR3 has 13 amino acids. CDR3 coding DNA: TGTGCCACCCTGGCATACAGGGGTGGTGGCTACACCTTC. This sequence encodes CATLAYRGGGYTF.

V is TRBV19 and J is TRBJ2-7; D is undetermined. Germline loops: CDR1 LNHDA, CDR2 SQIVND (reference sequence). This CDR3 comprises 13 residues. Trimming took off 5 bases at V and 0 bases at J, with 8 bases between the two ends. The CDR3 sequence is CASSQGFSYEQYV. DNA of the CDR3: TGTGCCAGTAGTCAAGGGTTCTCCTACGAGCAGTACGTC.

This clone was observed a single time. The chain links TRBV30 to TRBJ2-7; 8 bases agree with TRBD2. Germline CDR1 reads GTSNPN; CDR2 reads SVGIG (reference sequence). CDR3 length: 12 residues. V dropped 3 bases and J dropped 4; count of bases not matched to a gene: 2. The CDR3 reads CAWSRGGYEQYV. The CDR3 DNA reads as TGTGCCTGGAGCCGGGGGGGTTACGAGCAGTACGTC.

This clone was recorded a few times. The J gene is TRBJ1-5, the V gene TRBV28, with D perhaps TRBD1 (6 bases). V lost 7 bases to trimming and J lost 2 bases, with 15 bases between them. Germline assignment: CDR1 MDHEN and CDR2 SYDVKM. CDR3 size: 15 residues. CDR3 loop: CASTQGGHGNQPQHF. For the CDR3, the DNA is TGTGCCAGCACCCAAGGGGGGCATGGCAATCAGCCCCAGCATTTT.

The J gene is TRBJ2-2, the V gene TRBV24-1; 9 bases agree with TRBD1. Germline CDR1 and CDR2: KGHDR and SFDVKD. There are 16 residues in the CDR3. V shed 4 bases, J shed 8 bases, and the junction held 10 bases outside the gene matches. The CDR3 region is CATSDQDRGLGGELFF. For the CDR3, the DNA is TGTGCCACCAGTGACCAGGACAGGGGATTAGGAGGGGAGCTGTTTTTT.

In its sample, this clone was seen a few times. V usage is TRBV4-1 and J usage is TRBJ1-6; D is uncertain. In germline, CDR1 is MGHRA, CDR2 YSYEKL. V was shortened by 0 bases and J by 12 bases, with 6 bases between the two germline ends. The CDR3 has 12 residues. CDR3 DNA sequence: TGCGCCAGCAGCCAAGATAACAGACCCCTCCACTTT. Protein: CASSQDNRPLHF.

J is TRBJ2-7 and V is TRBV14; D remains unclear. CDR1 SGHDN and CDR2 FVKESK come from the germline V gene. The CDR3 totals 13 residues. V was cut by 2 bases and J by 3 bases, with 8 bases left in between. CDR3 sequence reads: CASSQPLLYEQYV. CDR3 DNA sequence: TGTGCCAGCAGCCAACCTTTACTCTACGAGCAGTACGTC.

V gene TRBV28 combines with J gene TRBJ1-3; a weak D match, TRBD1 (5 bases). Germline lookup yields CDR1 MDHEN and CDR2 SYDVKM. The CDR3 extends over 14 amino acids. The V end lost 3 bases, the J end lost 3 bases, and 9 bases lay between the germline ends. CDR3 amino acids: CASSFFRDGNTIYF. In DNA, the CDR3 is TGTGCCAGCAGTTTTTTCAGGGATGGAAACACCATATATTTT. Full variable domain (outside the CDR3, taken from reference TRBV28 and TRBJ1-3): DVKVTQSSRYLVKRTGEKVFLECVQDMDHENMFWYRQDPGLGLRLIYFSYDVKMKEKGDIPEGYSVSREKKERFSLILESASTNQTSMYLCASSFFRDGNTIYFGEGSWLTVV.